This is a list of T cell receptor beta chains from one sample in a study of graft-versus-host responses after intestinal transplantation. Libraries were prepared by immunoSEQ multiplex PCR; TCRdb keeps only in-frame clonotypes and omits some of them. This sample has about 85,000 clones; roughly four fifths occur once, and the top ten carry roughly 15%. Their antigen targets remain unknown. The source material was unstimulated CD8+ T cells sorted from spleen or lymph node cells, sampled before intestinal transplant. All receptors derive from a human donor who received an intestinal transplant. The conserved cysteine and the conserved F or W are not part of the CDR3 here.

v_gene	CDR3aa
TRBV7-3	ASSKAGGATDTQY
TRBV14	ASSQERTGGFYEQY
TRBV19	ATGAGGGPYEQY
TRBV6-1	ASSEITGVEQGDGYT
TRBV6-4	ASSDGNTGELF
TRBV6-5	ASSYRGRRDEQY
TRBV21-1	ASPRGEKLF
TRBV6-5	ASSYVVAGSGEQF
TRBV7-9	ASSLIPYEQY
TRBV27	ASSLSASGVSDTQY
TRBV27	ASSYEGDTQY
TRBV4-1	ASSQVTGWMEAF
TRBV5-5	ASSLMRGFQETQY
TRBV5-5	ASSFPQTLNYGYT
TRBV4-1	ASSQDSGGRDVSGANVLT
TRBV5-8	ASSLGRGSEQY
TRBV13	ASSLVLDGSGNTIY
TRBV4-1	ASSQGSGSPLH
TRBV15	ATSRERSYNGQF
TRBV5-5	ASSLAPGQGGQPQH
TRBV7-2	ASSSPLPWRYQETQY
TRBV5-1	ASSLAGYSNQPQH
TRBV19	ASSITGSAYGQY
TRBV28	ASREWREQY
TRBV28	ASSFLAYFYEQY
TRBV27	ASSLYVNTEAF
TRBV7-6	ASSTRPGTSYGYT
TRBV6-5	ASSARTGEKPQH
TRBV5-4	ASSPGAGTDTQY
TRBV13	ASSPRLPGSGNTIY
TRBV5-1	ASSLEGALAGRTDTQY
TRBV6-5	ASSYRAGEQY
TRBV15	ATSRDRGSYNEQF
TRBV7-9	ASSLGGVQSSYEQY
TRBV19	ASSIWVGEVDTQY
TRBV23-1	ASSQLRTSGGENNNEQF
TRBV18	ASSPAWGGLAKNIQY
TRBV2	ASSELAGGQDNEQF
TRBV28	ASSLRETKYNEQF
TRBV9	ASSVDVVGDVLYQPQH
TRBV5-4	ASRVWGAKNIQY
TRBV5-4	ASSLNGRIPGTDTQY
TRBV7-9	ASSLTGPVSGANVLT
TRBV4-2	ASSALAGWSSYNEQF
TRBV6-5	ASRGTRREAQY
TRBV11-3	ASSLLPPGGEETQY
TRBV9	ASSGLARTNNEQF
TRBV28	ASSLLGAGYEQY
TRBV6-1	ASSTETASHEQY
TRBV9	ASSDPLRGGNTGELF
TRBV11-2	ASSQGPDTQY
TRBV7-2	ASSLVPVYEQY
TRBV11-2	ASSPRLASTGELF
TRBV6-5	ASSLRARSYNEQF
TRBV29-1	SVDPPRGHIYNEQF
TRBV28	ASSLFGTGERAF
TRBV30	AWSVGSNQPQH
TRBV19	ASSVGRGNTEAF
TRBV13	ASSSSGTGYRTQY